One and the same sample provided the 24 T cell receptor beta chains below, sequenced in a study of blood T cell repertoires in COVID-19. Sequenced by immunoSEQ multiplex PCR; TCRdb stores in-frame clones only, minus some. The sample carries 150,000 to 200,000 clones, around 83% recorded once. The specimen sequenced was peripheral blood. Receptors were obtained from a man between 18 and 35 years old with acute or convalescent COVID-19.

This clone came up once. The chain uses TRBV5-4 and TRBJ2-6; D is unclear. This CDR3 comprises 16 residues. Deletions cut 0 bases from V and 0 bases from J, with 7 bases between. In germline, CDR1 is SGHNT, CDR2 YYREEE (reference sequence). The CDR3 loop reads CASSLVQNSGANVLTF. The CDR3 DNA sequence: TGTGCCAGCAGCTTGGTACAAAACTCTGGGGCCAACGTCCTGACTTTC.

This clone appeared once. The rearrangement joins TRBV7-2 to TRBJ1-5; a weak D match, TRBD1 (5 bases). Germline CDR1 is SGHTA and CDR2 is FQGNSA. The germline V and J ends were trimmed by 3 bases and 4 bases, with 7 bases remaining between them. The CDR3 is 13 amino acids. This chain's CDR3 is CASSFGGNQPQHF. The CDR3 nucleotides read TGTGCCAGCAGCTTCGGGGGGAATCAGCCCCAGCATTTT.

The V and J genes are TRBV9 and TRBJ1-1; 7 bases fit TRBD1. CDR1 is SGDLS, CDR2 YYNGEE, per germline. This CDR3 is built from 15 residues. The V segment lost 4 bases and the J segment 0 bases; nucleotides outside the gene matches: 6. CDR3 loop: CASSLRTGLNTEAFF. In DNA, the CDR3 is TGTGCCAGCAGCCTTCGGACAGGTTTGAACACTGAAGCTTTCTTT.

This clone was recorded only once. The chain carries TRBV7-2 and TRBJ1-1; D is unclear. The CDR3 covers 13 residues. Looked up from germline, CDR1 is SGHTA and CDR2 is FQGNSA. Trimming took off 5 bases at V and 1 base at J, with 8 bases between the two ends. CDR3 coding DNA: TGTGCCAGCAGCGGCGGAAGGAACACTGAAGCTTTCTTT. Protein: CASSGGRNTEAFF.

The chain carries TRBV25-1 and TRBJ1-1, with D perhaps TRBD1 (5 bases). The ends were cut back, 5 bases at V and 11 bases at J, with 12 bases in the middle. The V gene's germline CDR1 is MGHDK and CDR2 SYGVNS. There are 11 residues in the CDR3. CDR3 DNA: TGTGCCAGCAGTTCGATAGGGGCGGCTTTCTTT. This encodes CASSSIGAAFF.

J is TRBJ1-2 and V is TRBV5-1; D possibly corresponds to TRBD1 (6 bases). Germline CDR1 reads SGHRS; CDR2 reads YFSETQ. This CDR3 contains 16 residues. The V end was cut by 4 bases, the J end by 0 bases, with 16 bases between. The CDR3, as DNA: TGCGCCAGCAGCAAAGGACAGTCGACCTCTAACTATGGCTACACCTTC. It encodes CASSKGQSTSNYGYTF.

The gene calls are TRBV6-5 and TRBJ2-1, with D tentatively TRBD2 (5 bases). This CDR3 spans 14 amino acids. Trimming took 8 bases from V and 3 from J, leaving 14 bases between them. Germline CDR1 MNHEY, CDR2 SVGAGI. The CDR3 region is CASSPEVDYNEQFF. CDR3 DNA: TGTGCCAGCTCCCCGGAGGTAGACTACAATGAGCAGTTCTTC.

The chain couples TRBV11-2 to TRBJ2-2; D uncertain. V shed 0 bases and J shed 12 bases, with 8 bases lying between them. This CDR3 contains 12 residues. CDR1 SGHAT and CDR2 FQNNGV come from the germline V gene. CDR3 DNA sequence: TGTGCCAGCAGCTTAGATCGGGTTAAGCTGTTTTTT. Protein: CASSLDRVKLFF. The entire variable domain, with the rest obtained from reference TRBV11-2 and TRBJ2-2, is as follows: EAGVAQSPRYKIIEKRQSVAFWCNPISGHATLYWYQQILGQGPKLLIQFQNNGVVDDSQLPKDRFSAERLKGVDSTLKIQPAKLEDSAVYLCASSLDRVKLFFGEGSRLTVL.

This clone occurred a few times. The V and J genes are TRBV27 and TRBJ1-1; TRBD1 might be the D (6 bases). This CDR3 comprises 13 residues. V was shortened by 5 bases and J by 5 bases, with 12 bases between the two germline ends. Germline V gene lookup returns CDR1 MNHEY and CDR2 SMNVEV (reference sequence). The CDR3 coding sequence is TGTGCCAGCAGTCGTCCACAGGGAACTGAAGCTTTCTTT. It is translated as CASSRPQGTEAFF.

The chain combines TRBV12-5 with TRBJ1-5, with D possibly being TRBD1 (5 bases). This CDR3 region has 17 residues. Germline values: CDR1 LGHNT, CDR2 FRNRAP. V shed 0 bases and J shed 4 bases, with 16 bases lying between them. The CDR3 DNA is TGTGCTAGTGGTTTGGTAAATCCCACAAGGACAAATCAGCCCCAGCATTTT. This translates into CASGLVNPTRTNQPQHF.

The sample holds one count of this clone. The chain links TRBV15 to TRBJ2-2; TRBD1 aligns across 10 bases. Germline loops: CDR1 LNHNV, CDR2 YYDKDF (reference sequence). V gave up 5 bases and J gave up 7 bases; unmatched junction bases: 7. The length of the CDR3 is 15 residues. In DNA form, the CDR3 reads TGTGCCACCAGCTCCCGGGACAGGGGAGTCGGGGAGCTGTTTTTT. Its translation: CATSSRDRGVGELFF. Full variable domain (remainder filled in from reference TRBV15 and TRBJ2-2): DAMVIQNPRYQVTQFGKPVTLSCSQTLNHNVMYWYQQKSSQAPKLLFHYYDKDFNNEADTPDNFQSRRPNTSFCFLDIRSPGLGDTAMYLCATSSRDRGVGELFFGEGSRLTVL.

This clone showed up just once. The chain links TRBV2 to TRBJ2-1; D call uncertain. Trimming shortened V by 2 bases and J by 4 bases, and 6 bases separated the two germline ends. This CDR3 has 13 residues. Germline V gives CDR1 SNHLY, CDR2 FYNNEI. The CDR3 sequence is CASSEYEYNEQFF. In DNA form, the CDR3 reads TGTGCCAGCAGTGAATATGAGTACAATGAGCAGTTCTTC.

The rearrangement joins TRBV4-1 to TRBJ1-5; 7 nucleotides align to TRBD1. The CDR3 runs 14 residues. Germline trimming cut 8 bases from V and 1 base from J; bases unmatched to any gene: 5. Germline loops: CDR1 MGHRA, CDR2 YSYEKL. CDR3 DNA sequence: TGCGCCAGCGGGCCGACAGGGAGCAATCAGCCCCAGCATTTT. Protein product: CASGPTGSNQPQHF.

This chain connects TRBV15 to TRBJ2-1; the match to TRBD2 covers 9 bases. The length of the CDR3 is 17 residues. Germline V gives CDR1 LNHNV, CDR2 YYDKDF (reference sequence). With 5 bases clipped from V and 9 bases from J, the junction kept 17 bases outside the gene matches. CDR3 nucleotide sequence: TGTGCCACCAGCCACAATCCGGGACTAGCAAGATTGGGTGAGCAGTTCTTC. Amino acid sequence: CATSHNPGLARLGEQFF.

V usage is TRBV23-1 and J usage is TRBJ2-7, with D possibly matching TRBD2 (6 bases). TRBV23-1 is recorded as an ORF, its role being uncertain. V lost 0 bases, J lost 1 base, and 10 bases lay in between. The CDR3 sequence is 15 residues long. The CDR3 DNA reads TGCGCCAGCAGTCAATCGGCCGGGAGATCCTACGAGCAGTACTTC. It codes for CASSQSAGRSYEQYF.

The chain has TRBV29-1 and TRBJ1-1; a weak D match, TRBD1 (6 bases). The CDR3 extends over 14 amino acids. Trimming left V 2 bases short and J 1 base short, with 11 bases between. Germline loops: CDR1 SQVTM, CDR2 ANQGSEA. The CDR3 sequence is CSVEPQGRNTEAFF. In DNA, the CDR3 is TGCAGCGTTGAACCCCAGGGGAGGAACACTGAAGCTTTCTTT.

This chain uses TRBV7-2 with TRBJ1-6; unclear D gene. Trimming left V 3 bases short and J 3 bases short, with 6 bases between. CDR3 length equals 14 residues. The germline gives CDR1 SGHTA, CDR2 FQGNSA. CDR3 DNA sequence: TGTGCCAGCAGCTTCCCTAACTATAATTCACCCCTCCACTTT. Amino acid sequence: CASSFPNYNSPLHF.

This clone was detected only a few times. This sequence joins TRBV5-8 and TRBJ1-1, with TRBD1 matching over 7 bases. The J segment lost 5 bases and the V segment lost 3 bases, leaving 7 bases of the junction unmatched. This CDR3 is 14 amino acids long. From germline, CDR1 is SGHTS and CDR2 YDEGEE. Here the CDR3 reads CASSYRGQGTEAFF. In nucleotides, the CDR3 is TGTGCCAGCAGCTACAGGGGTCAAGGGACTGAAGCTTTCTTT.

This chain connects TRBV10-3 to TRBJ2-1, with TRBD2 matching over 7 bases. CDR3 length: 12 residues. V lost 4 bases, J lost 8 bases, and 2 bases stayed unmatched. Germline CDR1 reads ENHRY; CDR2 reads SYGVKD. CDR3 residues: CAISARGDEQFF. The CDR3 DNA follows: TGTGCCATCAGTGCCCGGGGGGATGAGCAGTTCTTC.

The J gene is TRBJ2-5, the V gene TRBV2, with D possibly matching TRBD1 (6 bases). Germline CDR1 reads SNHLY; CDR2 reads FYNNEI. The CDR3 runs to 13 residues. V lost 7 bases to trimming and J lost 5 bases, with 14 bases between them. The CDR3 reads CASTDTGLETQYF. DNA for the CDR3: TGTGCCAGCACTGATACAGGGTTGGAGACCCAGTACTTC.

The chain combines TRBV2 with TRBJ2-1; D gene ambiguous. V was clipped by 2 bases and J by 5 bases, with 10 bases between them. The CDR3 is 14 amino acids. CDR1 and CDR2 from the germline V gene are SNHLY and FYNNEI. The chain's CDR3 is CASSEHGSNNEQFF. The CDR3 coding sequence is TGTGCCAGCAGTGAACACGGGTCCAACAATGAGCAGTTCTTC.

The chain carries TRBV6-5 and TRBJ1-6; D unresolved. Germline loops: CDR1 MNHEY, CDR2 SVGAGI. V was trimmed by 4 bases and J by 7 bases, leaving 8 bases between them. The CDR3 runs 13 residues. CDR3: CASSFNENSPLHF. The DNA of the CDR3 is TGTGCCAGCAGTTTCAATGAGAATTCACCCCTCCACTTT.

This chain uses TRBV6-5 with TRBJ1-5; weak D call: TRBD1 (5 bases). Trimming removed 6 bases from V and 4 bases from J, with 16 bases in between. The V gene's germline CDR1 is MNHEY and CDR2 SVGAGI. The length of the CDR3 is 15 residues. As DNA, the CDR3 is TGTGCCAGCAGCCCGGGAGTGGGACGGAATCAGCCCCAGCATTTT. Translated, it gives CASSPGVGRNQPQHF.

This chain joins TRBV15 and TRBJ2-5, with 10 bases aligning to TRBD1. This CDR3 has 14 residues. Germline lookup yields CDR1 LNHNV and CDR2 YYDKDF (reference sequence). The V gene end was trimmed by 6 bases and the J gene end by 5 bases; junction bases not matched to a gene: 6. The CDR3 nucleotides read TGTGCCACCAGTAGACAGGGGGCCTGGGAGACCCAGTACTTC. Amino acids: CATSRQGAWETQYF.